What follows are 25 T cell receptor beta chains derived from one specimen sequenced in a study of T cells in Graves' hyperthyroidism and ophthalmopathy. Authors of the study amplified TCR beta CDR3 regions from RNA transcripts. When the TCR CDR3 underwent first-round RT-PCR, the HTBI primer set was used. TCRdb redid the calling of the multiplex PCR reads with MiXCR, one entry per CDR3 protein. This sample carries about 560,000 distinct CDR3 sequences, 15% to 19% of them seen once, and the ten largest clones take approximately 7.4%. Sequenced input: blood. All receptors derive from a young woman with Graves' hyperthyroidism.

There are many counts of this clonotype. The chain carries TRBV6-5 and TRBJ2-5; maybe TRBD1 (5 bases). Germline V gene sequence: CDR1 MNHEY, CDR2 SVGAGI. This CDR3 spans 15 amino acids. The V gene lost 2 bases and the J gene lost 2 bases, with 12 bases spanning the gap. CDR3 bases: TGTGCCAGCAGTTACACGAAGGACACACAAGAGACCCAGTACTTC. Encoded protein: CASSYTKDTQETQYF.

This clonotype was seen a few times. The J gene is TRBJ2-5, the V gene TRBV6-1, with TRBD1 matching over 9 bases. Germline V gives CDR1 MNHNS, CDR2 SASEGT. The CDR3 loop spans 15 amino acids. V trimming: 5 bases; J trimming: 4 bases; junction bases outside the gene matches: 8. The CDR3 DNA reads as TGTGCCAGCAGTTTAACCGGGACAGGGAGAGAGACCCAGTACTTC. Translated, it gives CASSLTGTGRETQYF.

This clonotype has a count of ten or more. This chain connects TRBV30 to TRBJ2-5, with 7 bases aligning to TRBD2. This CDR3 is 15 amino acids long. Germline CDR1 is GTSNPN and CDR2 is SVGIG (reference sequence). V dropped 3 bases and J dropped 1; count of bases not matched to a gene: 8. The CDR3 reads CAWRPLGGPQETQYF. The CDR3 nucleotides read TGTGCCTGGAGACCCCTGGGAGGGCCCCAAGAGACCCAGTACTTC.

V is TRBV18 and J is TRBJ2-7, with unresolved D. V lost 2 bases and J lost 7, with 9 bases in between. Germline loops: CDR1 KGHSH, CDR2 LQKENI. The CDR3 has 12 amino acids. The CDR3 nucleotides are TGTGCCAGCTCACCATTTGGGAAGGAGCAGTACTTC. It is translated as CASSPFGKEQYF.

This clonotype was recorded at least ten times. A junction boundary mismatches the germline segment, possibly from a read error. The chain couples TRBV2 to TRBJ2-3, with D possibly matching TRBD2 (6 bases). The CDR3 contains 15 residues. Germline V gene sequence: CDR1 SNHLY, CDR2 FYNNEI. The chain's CDR3 is CASREGLPSTDTQYF. DNA for the CDR3: TGTGCCAGCAGAGAAGGACTACCTTCTACAGATACGCAGTATTTT.

This clonotype came up many times. The rearrangement links TRBV7-2 to TRBJ2-1; D unresolved. Germline V lookup: CDR1 SGHTA, CDR2 FQGNSA. The CDR3 sequence is 12 residues long. The germline V and J ends were trimmed by 5 bases and 8 bases, with 10 bases remaining between them. The CDR3 bases are TGTGCCAGCAGCACTTTCTGGGATGAGCAGTTCTTC. Protein: CASSTFWDEQFF.

This sequence joins TRBV20-1 and TRBJ2-3; a weak D match, TRBD2 (5 bases). This CDR3 is 14 amino acids long. CDR1 and CDR2 (germline): DFQATT, SNEGSKA (reference sequence). V lost 1 base and J lost 2, with 10 bases in between. The CDR3: CSARVAGNTDTQYF. CDR3 DNA: TGCAGTGCTAGAGTCGCCGGGAACACAGATACGCAGTATTTT.

A few counts support this clonotype. V gene TRBV20-1 combines with J gene TRBJ1-5; 7 nucleotides agree with TRBD1. CDR3 length equals 16 residues. Germline V gene data show CDR1 as DFQATT and CDR2 as SNEGSKA (reference sequence). After removal of 0 bases from V and 4 bases from J, the junction contained 9 bases not matched to a gene. CDR3 DNA: TGCAGTGCTAGAGACCTCCGGGACAGTACTAATCAGCCCCAGCATTTT. Its protein product is CSARDLRDSTNQPQHF.

This clonotype was seen only once. A clone one base away is much larger, so this may be a read error. V gene TRBV28 combines with J gene TRBJ2-1, with 8 bases matching TRBD2. Germline V lookup: CDR1 MDHEN, CDR2 SYDVKM. The CDR3 consists of 15 residues. In DNA form, the CDR3 reads TGTGCCGGCAGCCACCGAAGCGGGAGCTACAATGAGCAGTTCTTC. It specifies CAGSHRSGSYNEQFF.

The rearrangement links TRBV7-9 to TRBJ2-7; 14 nucleotides align to TRBD2. CDR3 size: 21 residues. Looked up from germline, CDR1 is SEHNR and CDR2 is FQNEAQ (reference sequence). Trimming at V came to 2 bases and at J to 4 bases, leaving 19 bases not matched to a gene. The CDR3 spells CASSLTSPGTSGSGGMYEQYF. The CDR3 DNA sequence: TGTGCCAGCAGCTTAACGAGTCCAGGGACTAGCGGGAGCGGAGGGATGTACGAGCAGTACTTC.

This clonotype was seen a few times. This chain joins TRBV19 and TRBJ2-7, with D perhaps matching TRBD1 (5 bases). CDR1 LNHDA and CDR2 SQIVND come from the germline V gene (reference sequence). This CDR3 is built from 14 residues. The germline V and J ends were trimmed by 3 bases and 0 bases, with 9 bases remaining between them. CDR3 sequence: CASSIQGHSYEQYF. As DNA, the CDR3 is TGTGCCAGTAGTATCCAGGGCCACTCCTACGAGCAGTACTTC.

The chain combines TRBV6-5 with TRBJ2-1; a weak D match, TRBD2 (6 bases). Germline loops: CDR1 MNHEY, CDR2 SVGAGI. This CDR3 is 15 amino acids long. Between the trimmed V and J ends, which lost 2 bases and 0 bases, there was a span of 8 bases. The CDR3 reads CASSYLANSYNEQFF. CDR3 DNA: TGTGCCAGCAGTTACCTAGCGAACTCCTACAATGAGCAGTTCTTC.

This clonotype was observed a handful of times. J is TRBJ2-1 and V is TRBV15; 8 bases agree with TRBD2. Germline-derived CDR1 and CDR2 are LNHNV and YYDKDF (reference sequence). The CDR3 spans 16 residues. The trim removed 0 bases at V and 1 base at J, leaving 2 bases unmatched. In nucleotides, the CDR3 is TGTGCCACCAGCAGAGATCCGGGAGGGTCCTACAATGAGCAGTTCTTC. Translation: CATSRDPGGSYNEQFF.

This chain uses TRBV6-2 or TRBV6-3 with TRBJ2-5; D is possibly TRBD1 (6 bases). Germline V gene sequence: CDR1 MNHEY, CDR2 SVGEGT. Trimming cost V 2 bases and J 0 bases, with 13 bases left between them. The length of the CDR3 is 16 residues. The CDR3 nucleotides are TGTGCCAGCAGTTACCAGACAGGTTATGACCAAGAGACCCAGTACTTC. It yields the protein CASSYQTGYDQETQYF.

To note about this clonotype: A read error may be the cause here, since a much bigger clone is one base away. A read error is likely, as this CDR3 ends without the conserved phenylalanine or tryptophan. The CDR3 protein is CASSTGQGPYNEQFL. The CDR3 bases are TGTGCCAGCAGCACTGGACAGGGCCCCTACAATGAGCAGTTCCTC. This rearrangement joins TRBV27 to TRBJ2-1; TRBD1 aligns across 8 bases. Unmatched junction bases numbered 6, after V lost 6 bases and J lost 2 bases. The length of the CDR3 is 15 residues. The germline CDR1 and CDR2 sequences are MNHEY and SMNVEV (reference sequence).

In this sample, this clonotype turned up many times. The CDR3 nucleotides are TGTGCCAGCAGTACCCACCCTCTATGGGTGACAGATACGCAGTATTTT. Protein product: CASSTHPLWVTDTQYF. This sequence joins TRBV27 and TRBJ2-3, with unresolved D. Germline loops: CDR1 MNHEY, CDR2 SMNVEV (reference sequence). CDR3 length: 16 amino acids. V shed 5 bases and J shed 3 bases, with 18 bases lying between them.

This clonotype has a count of ten or more. This chain links TRBV2 with TRBJ1-5; D might be TRBD1 (6 bases). This CDR3 spans 14 amino acids. With 7 bases removed from V and 2 bases from J, the gap between germline ends came to 12 bases. Germline CDR1 reads SNHLY; CDR2 reads FYNNEI. CDR3 DNA sequence: TGTGCCAGCACCGGACAGACGGGCAATCAGCCCCAGCATTTT. Translated: CASTGQTGNQPQHF.

This clonotype came up a few times. V is TRBV10-1 and J is TRBJ2-2, with unresolved D. The CDR3 is made up of 14 amino acids. Between the trimmed V and J ends, which lost 2 bases and 5 bases, there was a span of 9 bases. Germline CDR1 and CDR2: WNHNN and SYGVQD (reference sequence). CDR3 in DNA: TGCGCCAGCAGTGAGACGGCGGAGACCGGGGAGCTGTTTTTT. Residues: CASSETAETGELFF.

This clonotype was counted ten times or more. The chain uses TRBV7-3 and TRBJ2-3; D call uncertain. V dropped 5 bases and J dropped 2 bases, with 8 bases sitting between them. Germline-derived CDR1 and CDR2 are SGHTA and FQGTGA. CDR3 length: 13 amino acids. The CDR3, as DNA: TGTGCCAGCAGCCCCCGGAACACAGATACGCAGTATTTT. It codes for CASSPRNTDTQYF.

This clonotype was seen repeatedly, ten times or more. The chain couples TRBV3-1 to TRBJ2-1; weak D call: TRBD1 (6 bases). The CDR3 loop spans 15 amino acids. The germline V gene has CDR1 LGHDT and CDR2 YNNKEL (reference sequence). The V and J ends lost 1 base and 1 base respectively, with 8 bases between them. The CDR3 bases are TGTGCCAGCAGCCAAGCGACAGGATCCTACAATGAGCAGTTCTTC. It codes for CASSQATGSYNEQFF.

In this sample, this clonotype turned up a few times. The chain uses TRBV13 and TRBJ2-2; 11 positions match TRBD2. The trim removed 6 bases at V and 5 bases at J, leaving 8 bases unmatched. CDR3 length: 16 residues. CDR1 and CDR2 from the germline V gene are PRHDT and FYEKMQ (reference sequence). This CDR3 is CASSPPGLAATGELFF. DNA of the CDR3: TGTGCCAGCAGTCCCCCGGGACTAGCGGCGACCGGGGAGCTGTTTTTT. Full variable domain (missing parts from reference TRBV13 and TRBJ2-2): AAGVIQSPRHLIKEKRETATLKCYPIPRHDTVYWYQQGPGQDPQFLISFYEKMQSDKGSIPDRFSAQQFSDYHSELNMSSLELGDSALYFCASSPPGLAATGELFFGEGSRLTVL.

This clonotype was found a few times. The rearrangement uses TRBV19 and TRBJ2-1, with 7 bases identical to TRBD2. The CDR3 is 14 amino acids. The junction had 2 bases not matched to a gene; V was cut back by 6 bases and J by 0 bases. CDR1 is LNHDA, CDR2 SQIVND, per germline (reference sequence). This CDR3 is CASSGRSSYNEQFF. CDR3 sequence (DNA): TGTGCCAGTAGCGGGAGGAGCTCCTACAATGAGCAGTTCTTC.

This clonotype was observed at least ten times. The chain joins TRBV27 to TRBJ2-1; 8 nucleotides align to TRBD2. The CDR3 spans 15 residues. The junction had 7 bases not matched to a gene; V was cut back by 2 bases and J by 7 bases. CDR1 and CDR2 (germline): MNHEY, SMNVEV (reference sequence). The CDR3 region has the DNA TGTGCCAGCAGTTTAAAGGTAGCGGGATCGAATGAGCAGTTCTTC. This gives the protein CASSLKVAGSNEQFF.

This sequence joins TRBV7-9 and TRBJ2-7; 11 positions match TRBD2. Trimming cost V 1 base and J 7 bases; bases outside gene matches: 12. The CDR3 spans 17 residues. Germline values: CDR1 SEHNR, CDR2 FQNEAQ (reference sequence). For the CDR3, the DNA is TGTGCCAGCAGCTTAGTCAGGATGTCTAGCGGGAGGTGGGAGCAGTACTTC. Protein sequence: CASSLVRMSSGRWEQYF.

This clonotype was found a few times. The rearrangement uses TRBV5-1 and TRBJ1-6; D is uncertain. CDR1 SGHRS and CDR2 YFSETQ come from the germline V gene. V was trimmed by 0 bases and J by 9 bases, leaving 7 bases between them. The CDR3 loop spans 13 amino acids. The DNA for the CDR3 is TGCGCCAGCAGCTTGGGCGATTCTTCACCCCTCCACTTT. This gives the protein CASSLGDSSPLHF.